These T cell receptor beta chains were read from a single sample in a study of PD-1 blockade in mismatch repair-deficient tumors. Generated by immunoSEQ multiplex PCR, the TCRdb table keeps only in-frame clones and is missing some. The repertoire consists of about 49,000 clones, with 77% occurring once and the leading ten covering 2.5% to 4%. The sample here was PBMCs, taken before pembrolizumab treatment. The receptors were gathered from an adult with mismatch repair-deficient cancer. Both conserved end residues are part of each CDR3. Each record gives: clone size, J gene, CDR3 length, D gene, V gene, CDR3 protein, CDR3 DNA. The D gene is left open where the match is weak. Only some rows state a clone size, as once, few, many or a class for expanded clones.

clone_size: .
j_call: TRBJ1-1
cdr3_length: 14
d_call: .
v_call: TRBV5-1
cdr3_aa: CASSQTVQNTEAFF
cdr3_nt: TGCGCCAGCAGCCAGACAGTCCAGAACACTGAAGCTTTCTTT

clone_size: few
j_call: TRBJ2-7
cdr3_length: 16
d_call: .
v_call: TRBV6-6
cdr3_aa: CASSQQLRATNDEQYF
cdr3_nt: TGTGCCAGCAGTCAGCAACTCCGGGCCACAAATGACGAGCAGTACTTC

clone_size: .
j_call: TRBJ2-7
cdr3_length: 15
d_call: TRBD2
v_call: TRBV4-2
cdr3_aa: CASSPGLAQDYEQYF
cdr3_nt: TGTGCCAGCAGCCCAGGACTAGCGCAAGACTACGAGCAGTACTTC

clone_size: .
j_call: TRBJ1-1
cdr3_length: 14
d_call: .
v_call: TRBV19
cdr3_aa: CASSRTGMNTEAFF
cdr3_nt: TGTGCCAGTAGCAGAACAGGGATGAACACTGAAGCTTTCTTT

clone_size: few
j_call: TRBJ2-1
cdr3_length: 15
d_call: TRBD1
v_call: TRBV19
cdr3_aa: CASSTGTGVKNEQFF
cdr3_nt: TGTGCCAGTAGTACGGGGACAGGGGTAAAAAATGAGCAGTTCTTC

clone_size: once
j_call: TRBJ2-7
cdr3_length: 13
d_call: .
v_call: TRBV6-1
cdr3_aa: CASSETVEYEQYF
cdr3_nt: TGTGCCAGCAGTGAGACAGTGGAGTACGAGCAGTACTTC

clone_size: .
j_call: TRBJ1-1
cdr3_length: 13
d_call: .
v_call: TRBV19
cdr3_aa: CASSIVNRQWAFF
cdr3_nt: TGTGCCAGTAGTATAGTTAATAGGCAGTGGGCTTTCTTT

clone_size: .
j_call: TRBJ2-3
cdr3_length: 13
d_call: .
v_call: TRBV29-1
cdr3_aa: CSVVTGGTDTQYF
cdr3_nt: TGCAGCGTTGTGACAGGCGGTACAGATACGCAGTATTTT

clone_size: .
j_call: TRBJ2-3
cdr3_length: 15
d_call: .
v_call: TRBV9
cdr3_aa: CASSVDLGWGDTQYF
cdr3_nt: TGTGCCAGCAGCGTAGATCTGGGGTGGGGAGATACGCAGTATTTT

clone_size: .
j_call: TRBJ2-3
cdr3_length: 15
d_call: .
v_call: TRBV19
cdr3_aa: CASSKEGIETDTQYF
cdr3_nt: TGTGCCAGTAGTAAGGAGGGGATTGAGACAGATACGCAGTATTTT

clone_size: .
j_call: TRBJ1-2
cdr3_length: 15
d_call: .
v_call: TRBV30
cdr3_aa: CAYSPGGAANYGYTF
cdr3_nt: TGTGCCTACTCCCCGGGGGGGGCCGCCAACTATGGCTACACCTTC

clone_size: .
j_call: TRBJ1-5
cdr3_length: 14
d_call: .
v_call: TRBV7-9
cdr3_aa: CASSWGGSNQPQHF
cdr3_nt: TGTGCCAGCAGCTGGGGGGGGAGCAATCAGCCCCAGCATTTT

clone_size: .
j_call: TRBJ2-3
cdr3_length: 16
d_call: TRBD1
v_call: TRBV4-2
cdr3_aa: CASSPVQGDLTDTQYF
cdr3_nt: TGTGCCAGCAGCCCAGTTCAGGGGGACCTAACAGATACGCAGTATTTT

clone_size: .
j_call: TRBJ2-1
cdr3_length: 15
d_call: .
v_call: TRBV5-1
cdr3_aa: CASSLNQGSYNEQFF
cdr3_nt: TGCGCCAGCAGCTTGAACCAGGGGAGCTACAATGAGCAGTTCTTC

clone_size: .
j_call: TRBJ1-2
cdr3_length: 13
d_call: .
v_call: TRBV5-5
cdr3_aa: CASSLVPTSPYTF
cdr3_nt: TGTGCCAGCAGCTTGGTTCCGACGTCCCCCTACACCTTC

clone_size: .
j_call: TRBJ1-1
cdr3_length: 14
d_call: TRBD1
v_call: TRBV2
cdr3_aa: CASSRDRGAAEAFF
cdr3_nt: TGTGCCAGCAGTCGGGACAGGGGCGCGGCTGAAGCTTTCTTT

clone_size: .
j_call: TRBJ2-7
cdr3_length: 14
d_call: .
v_call: TRBV5-1
cdr3_aa: CASSLVPGRYEQYF
cdr3_nt: TGCGCCAGCAGCTTGGTTCCGGGACGCTACGAGCAGTACTTC

clone_size: .
j_call: TRBJ2-7
cdr3_length: 12
d_call: TRBD1
v_call: TRBV10-2
cdr3_aa: CASGDRGAEQYF
cdr3_nt: TGCGCCAGCGGGGACAGGGGGGCTGAGCAGTACTTC

clone_size: few
j_call: TRBJ2-1
cdr3_length: 15
d_call: TRBD2
v_call: TRBV15
cdr3_aa: CATSRELATYNEQFF
cdr3_nt: TGTGCCACCAGCAGAGAACTAGCGACCTACAATGAGCAGTTCTTC

clone_size: medium-sized
j_call: TRBJ2-6
cdr3_length: 16
d_call: .
v_call: TRBV4-3
cdr3_aa: CASSQDAGSGANVLTF
cdr3_nt: TGCGCCAGCAGCCAAGATGCGGGCTCTGGGGCCAACGTCCTGACTTTC

clone_size: .
j_call: TRBJ1-5
cdr3_length: 16
d_call: .
v_call: TRBV19
cdr3_aa: CASSIETTGGNQPQHF
cdr3_nt: TGTGCCAGTAGTATAGAAACCACCGGGGGCAATCAGCCCCAGCATTTT

clone_size: .
j_call: TRBJ2-7
cdr3_length: 14
d_call: TRBD1
v_call: TRBV5-1
cdr3_aa: CASRPTGDTYEQYF
cdr3_nt: TGCGCCAGCAGGCCCACAGGGGACACCTACGAGCAGTACTTC

clone_size: few
j_call: TRBJ1-5
cdr3_length: 17
d_call: .
v_call: TRBV4-1
cdr3_aa: CASSQVDMGFSNQPQHF
cdr3_nt: TGCGCCAGCAGCCAAGTGGATATGGGATTTAGCAATCAGCCCCAGCATTTT

clone_size: .
j_call: TRBJ1-2
cdr3_length: 13
d_call: .
v_call: TRBV6-6
cdr3_aa: CASTPTSGYGYTF
cdr3_nt: TGTGCCAGCACCCCCACCAGCGGATATGGCTACACCTTC

clone_size: .
j_call: TRBJ2-3
cdr3_length: 16
d_call: TRBD2
v_call: TRBV2
cdr3_aa: CASSKRAGGLSDTQYF
cdr3_nt: TGTGCCAGCAGTAAAAGAGCGGGAGGGCTTTCAGATACGCAGTATTTT

clone_size: .
j_call: TRBJ2-5
cdr3_length: 15
d_call: .
v_call: TRBV29-1
cdr3_aa: CSVGPHLRTQETQYF
cdr3_nt: TGCAGCGTTGGGCCCCATTTGCGGACCCAAGAGACCCAGTACTTC

clone_size: once
j_call: TRBJ1-5
cdr3_length: 13
d_call: .
v_call: TRBV6-5
cdr3_aa: CASSIGDRQPQHF
cdr3_nt: TGTGCCAGCAGTATAGGGGATCGTCAGCCCCAGCATTTT

clone_size: .
j_call: TRBJ2-1
cdr3_length: 11
d_call: TRBD2
v_call: TRBV10-3
cdr3_aa: CATGAGNEQFF
cdr3_nt: TGTGCCACCGGAGCGGGAAATGAGCAGTTCTTC

clone_size: once
j_call: TRBJ2-4
cdr3_length: 15
d_call: .
v_call: TRBV7-2
cdr3_aa: CASSPGTPIGNIQYF
cdr3_nt: TGTGCCAGCAGCCCAGGGACGCCCATCGGAAACATTCAGTACTTC

clone_size: .
j_call: TRBJ2-3
cdr3_length: 14
d_call: .
v_call: TRBV6-6
cdr3_aa: CASSYFSLTDTQYF
cdr3_nt: TGTGCCAGCAGTTACTTTTCTCTTACAGATACGCAGTATTTT

clone_size: .
j_call: TRBJ2-7
cdr3_length: 14
d_call: .
v_call: TRBV5-4
cdr3_aa: CASSLSTAIREQYF
cdr3_nt: TGTGCCAGCAGCTTATCGACAGCTATTAGGGAGCAGTACTTC

clone_size: .
j_call: TRBJ2-5
cdr3_length: 17
d_call: TRBD2
v_call: TRBV10-3
cdr3_aa: CAIRAGTSGPKQETQYF
cdr3_nt: TGTGCCATCAGGGCCGGGACTAGCGGGCCCAAACAAGAGACCCAGTACTTC

clone_size: few
j_call: TRBJ1-1
cdr3_length: 13
d_call: .
v_call: TRBV30
cdr3_aa: CAWQTGLDTEAFF
cdr3_nt: TGTGCCTGGCAGACGGGCTTGGATACTGAAGCTTTCTTT

clone_size: few
j_call: TRBJ1-3
cdr3_length: 17
d_call: .
v_call: TRBV11-2
cdr3_aa: CASSIRDTSDSGNTIYF
cdr3_nt: TGTGCCAGCAGCATAAGGGACACGTCAGACTCTGGAAACACCATATATTTT

clone_size: medium-sized
j_call: TRBJ1-2
cdr3_length: 14
d_call: TRBD1
v_call: TRBV5-8
cdr3_aa: CASSFQGAFYGYTF
cdr3_nt: TGTGCCAGCAGTTTTCAGGGGGCCTTCTATGGCTACACCTTC

clone_size: .
j_call: TRBJ1-5
cdr3_length: 15
d_call: .
v_call: TRBV19
cdr3_aa: CASMPGGTGWEPQHF
cdr3_nt: TGTGCCAGTATGCCGGGGGGCACCGGGTGGGAGCCCCAGCATTTT

clone_size: .
j_call: TRBJ1-1
cdr3_length: 15
d_call: .
v_call: TRBV5-4
cdr3_aa: CASSLVYSENTEAFF
cdr3_nt: TGTGCCAGCAGCTTGGTTTACAGCGAGAACACTGAAGCTTTCTTT